Listed below are T cell receptor beta chains from one sample, sequenced in a study of shared T cell receptors in the human thymus. Generated by immunoSEQ multiplex PCR, the TCRdb table keeps only in-frame clones and is missing some. The sample consists of 600,000 to 900,000 clones, roughly 85% of them appearing once. These same records also appear under a second study, on human thymus T cells.

The sample comprised thymocytes. The receptors were gathered from a girl less than two years old with a congenital heart defect. The CDR3 runs from the conserved cysteine through the conserved F or W. The D gene is left open where the match is weak. The size entry is marked missing in some rows and otherwise reads once, few, many or a size class.

abundance,v_gene,j_gene,d_gene,CDR3aa,CDR3nt
-,TRBV5-1,TRBJ1-3,-,CASSPSGSGNTIYF,TGCGCCAGCAGCCCGTCAGGGTCTGGAAACACCATATATTTT
-,TRBV28,TRBJ1-4,TRBD1,CASDTGGTNEKLFF,TGTGCCAGTGACACAGGGGGCACCAATGAAAAACTGTTTTTT
-,TRBV6-4,TRBJ2-7,-,CASSDASRTYEQYF,TGTGCCAGCAGTGACGCTAGCCGAACCTACGAGCAGTACTTC
-,TRBV14,TRBJ1-6,-,CASSQGVGQSSYNSPLHF,TGTGCCAGCAGCCAGGGAGTTGGGCAGAGCTCCTATAATTCACCCCTCCACTTT
once,TRBV4-2,TRBJ1-1,-,CASSQGVGERGAPTEAFF,TGTGCCAGCAGCCAAGGGGTGGGTGAGCGCGGAGCTCCCACTGAAGCTTTCTTT
-,TRBV7-2,TRBJ1-4,TRBD1,CASSPIPRGTEVANEKLFF,TGTGCCAGCAGCCCAATTCCCAGGGGGACAGAGGTGGCTAATGAAAAACTGTTTTTT
once,TRBV28,TRBJ1-5,TRBD1,CASSFGQGVGLPQHF,TGTGCCAGCAGTTTCGGTCAGGGGGTAGGTCTGCCCCAGCATTTT
-,TRBV7-2,TRBJ1-5,-,CASSFRAWWPQHF,TGTGCCAGCAGCTTCAGAGCGTGGTGGCCCCAGCATTTT
-,TRBV5-6,TRBJ2-3,-,CASSPPGAGTDTQYF,TGTGCCAGCAGCCCCCCGGGAGCGGGCACAGATACGCAGTATTTT
-,TRBV4-3,TRBJ2-5,TRBD2,CASSLSGLAGETQYF,TGCGCCAGCAGCCTGTCGGGACTAGCGGGGGAGACCCAGTACTTC
-,TRBV10-3,TRBJ2-5,TRBD2,CAISELAGKPETQYF,TGTGCCATCAGTGAACTAGCGGGGAAGCCAGAGACCCAGTACTTC
-,TRBV13,TRBJ2-7,TRBD2,CASSTRTSAENYEQYF,TGTGCCAGCAGCACCCGAACTAGCGCGGAAAACTACGAGCAGTACTTC
-,TRBV5-1,TRBJ1-5,TRBD1,CASSLTGVNQPQHF,TGCGCCAGCAGCCTAACAGGGGTCAATCAGCCCCAGCATTTT
-,TRBV6-1,TRBJ1-1,TRBD1,CASSEARDRGPGDTEAFF,TGTGCCAGCAGTGAAGCGCGCGACAGGGGGCCGGGGGACACTGAAGCTTTCTTT
-,TRBV30,TRBJ1-2,-,CAWSVYWGDNYGYTF,TGTGCCTGGAGTGTGTATTGGGGCGATAACTATGGCTACACCTTC
-,TRBV4-2,TRBJ1-2,TRBD1,CASSLQGAHGYTF,TGTGCCAGCAGTCTACAGGGGGCGCATGGCTACACCTTC
-,TRBV5-1,TRBJ2-3,TRBD2,CASSLRTSGGTDTQYF,TGCGCCAGCAGCTTGAGGACTAGCGGGGGCACAGATACGCAGTATTTT